The T cell receptor beta chain described here comes from a study of post-analysis software for immune sequencing data. Findings and caveats of the study: Patients showed TRBV5-6, TRBV5-1 and TRBV20-1 among five TRBV segments more frequent than in controls. Normalized Chao1 diversity was significantly lower in multiple sclerosis patients than in controls.

As for this clonotype: Its antigen is not identified.

J lost 7 bases, V lost 2 bases, and 10 bases had no gene match. The CDR3 loop spans 16 amino acids. Per the germline V gene, CDR1 is SGHRS and CDR2 is YFSETQ. TCR beta libraries were prepared from cDNA with unique molecular identifiers. With about 0.9 to 11 million T cells as the source, approximately 500,000 cDNA molecules resulted. TCRdb called the PCR reads again in MiXCR, with one record for every CDR3 protein. The sample has roughly 650,000 distinct CDR3 sequences; approximately 59% are singletons. The rearrangement uses TRBV5-1 and TRBJ2-1; 9 positions match TRBD1. The receptor was derived from a girl aged 2 to 9 with multiple sclerosis. The sample consisted of blood. CDR3 in DNA: TGCGCCAGCAGCTTCGTCGGAGGGACAGGGATGAATGAGCAGTTCTTC. Residues: CASSFVGGTGMNEQFF. Based on the CDR3 plus reference TRBV5-1 and TRBJ2-1, the full variable domain is KAGVTQTPRYLIKTRGQQVTLSCSPISGHRSVSWYQQTPGQGLQFLFEYFSETQRNKGNFPGRFSGRQFSNSRSEMNVSTLELGDSALYLCASSFVGGTGMNEQFFGPGTRLTVL.